The 2 T cell receptor beta chains below come from one sample, sequenced in a study of identical twins. Each CDR3 protein is one row after TCRdb ran MiXCR on the 5' RACE reads. This table holds approximately 260,000 distinct CDR3 sequences, roughly 8.7% found once. This same sample was also taken into another study, of yellow fever vaccine responses in identical twins.

The sequencing input was CD8+ T cells sorted from blood. The receptors shown here come from a woman under 30 in good health.

This clonotype turned up a few times. CDR3 loop: CASSSDWSTEAFF. The CDR3 coding sequence is TGTGCCAGCAGTTCGGATTGGAGCACTGAAGCTTTCTTT. This chain connects TRBV27 to TRBJ1-1; no reliable D call. V lost 4 bases to trimming and J lost 4 bases, with 10 bases between them. CDR3 length equals 13 residues. Germline CDR1 is MNHEY and CDR2 is SMNVEV (reference sequence).

This sequence joins TRBV5-1 and TRBJ2-1; tentatively, D is TRBD1 or TRBD2 (5 bases each). Germline V gene lookup returns CDR1 SGHRS and CDR2 YFSETQ. The CDR3 is 14 amino acids. Trimming removed 2 bases at V and 7 bases at J, with 13 bases between. CDR3 residues: CASSFRMWGNEQFF. The CDR3 DNA reads TGCGCCAGCAGCTTCCGGATGTGGGGGAATGAGCAGTTCTTC.